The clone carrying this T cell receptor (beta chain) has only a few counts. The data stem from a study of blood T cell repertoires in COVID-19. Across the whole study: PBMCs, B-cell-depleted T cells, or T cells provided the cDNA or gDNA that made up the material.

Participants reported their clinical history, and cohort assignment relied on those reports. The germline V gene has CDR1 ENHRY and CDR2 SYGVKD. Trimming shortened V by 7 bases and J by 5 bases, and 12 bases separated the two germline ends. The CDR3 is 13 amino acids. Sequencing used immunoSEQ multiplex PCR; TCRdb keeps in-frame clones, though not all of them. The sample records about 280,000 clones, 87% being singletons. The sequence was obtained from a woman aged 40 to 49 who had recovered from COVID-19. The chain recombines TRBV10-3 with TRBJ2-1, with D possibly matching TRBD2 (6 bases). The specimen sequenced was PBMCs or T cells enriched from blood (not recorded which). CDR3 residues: CAITRREDNEQFF. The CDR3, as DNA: TGTGCCATCACCCGGCGGGAAGACAATGAGCAGTTCTTC.